The clone carrying this TCR beta chain was counted a few times. Its specificity is unknown. The sample is drawn from a study of cytomegalovirus exposure and HLA in healthy donors. The PCR employed 60 Vbeta primers together with 13 Jbeta primers. Measured with immunoSEQ multiplex PCR; TCRdb has only the in-frame clones, and not every one. Of about 120,000 clones listed, over 6.5% are singletons. Whole-study findings and limits: According to a later analysis, most TCR beta chains associated with CMV appeared HLA-restricted. Later genetic work tied a missense DCLRE1C variant to beta-chain V and J trimming. Per published accounts, TCR beta sequences correctly predicted the HLA-A and HLA-B alleles of most subjects.

The clonotype comes from a woman aged 35 to 49 in good health and CMV-seropositive. The sequenced material came from PBMCs.

CDR3 nucleotide sequence: TGTGCCATCAGAAGGACAGGGAGGGGAACTGAAGCTTTCTTT. This translates into CAIRRTGRGTEAFF. The gene calls are TRBV10-3 and TRBJ1-1; 8 bases are a match to TRBD1. Per germline, CDR1 ENHRY and CDR2 SYGVKD. The V segment lost 6 bases and the J segment 5 bases; nucleotides outside the gene matches: 8. The CDR3 totals 14 residues.